This T cell receptor (beta chain) was observed in a study of blood T cell repertoires in COVID-19. Only a few counts were recorded for this clone. CDR1 is SGHRS and CDR2 is YFSETQ in the germline V gene. V lost 4 bases, J lost 1 base, and 17 bases lay in between. CDR3 length: 16 residues. Original methodology: Estimated nucleated cell counts came from reference gene primer amplification. The method was immunoSEQ multiplex PCR; TCRdb's version includes in-frame clones alone and lacks a portion of them. V, J and clone size are those of that table, while D and trimming were read from the DNA. The table has around 60,000 clones, around 84% seen once.

The clonotype was recovered from an older woman with acute or convalescent COVID-19. V usage is TRBV5-1 and J usage is TRBJ1-1; tentatively, D is TRBD1 (5 bases). The sample comprised peripheral blood. Here the CDR3 reads CASSPSAGGPNTEAFF. Here the CDR3 DNA reads TGCGCCAGCAGCCCCTCAGCGGGGGGACCGAACACTGAAGCTTTCTTT.